The entry below gives a single T cell receptor (beta chain) sequence along with its context. Its antigen remains unknown. Use of 60 Vbeta and 13 Jbeta primers characterized the PCR. Measured with immunoSEQ multiplex PCR; TCRdb has only the in-frame clones, and not every one. In the table there are 150,000 to 200,000 clones, around 80% of which are singletons. V gave up 6 bases and J gave up 7 bases; unmatched junction bases: 9. Germline-derived CDR1 and CDR2 are MNHEY and SMNVEV (reference sequence). The CDR3 extends over 17 amino acids. This record comes from a study of cytomegalovirus exposure and HLA in healthy donors. Overall study results and limits: Analyzed later, association rates of TCRs varied across HLA loci, with DRB1 most and HLA-C fewest. Beyond CMV serostatus, there was no information to go on about immune exposure.

The chain uses TRBV27 and TRBJ2-1; 16 positions match TRBD2. Sequencing was carried out using PBMCs. The clonotype comes from a man aged 50 or older in good health and CMV-seropositive. Here the CDR3 reads CASREGLAGGPLNEQFF. DNA for the CDR3: TGTGCCAGCAGAGAGGGACTAGCGGGAGGGCCGCTGAATGAGCAGTTCTTC.